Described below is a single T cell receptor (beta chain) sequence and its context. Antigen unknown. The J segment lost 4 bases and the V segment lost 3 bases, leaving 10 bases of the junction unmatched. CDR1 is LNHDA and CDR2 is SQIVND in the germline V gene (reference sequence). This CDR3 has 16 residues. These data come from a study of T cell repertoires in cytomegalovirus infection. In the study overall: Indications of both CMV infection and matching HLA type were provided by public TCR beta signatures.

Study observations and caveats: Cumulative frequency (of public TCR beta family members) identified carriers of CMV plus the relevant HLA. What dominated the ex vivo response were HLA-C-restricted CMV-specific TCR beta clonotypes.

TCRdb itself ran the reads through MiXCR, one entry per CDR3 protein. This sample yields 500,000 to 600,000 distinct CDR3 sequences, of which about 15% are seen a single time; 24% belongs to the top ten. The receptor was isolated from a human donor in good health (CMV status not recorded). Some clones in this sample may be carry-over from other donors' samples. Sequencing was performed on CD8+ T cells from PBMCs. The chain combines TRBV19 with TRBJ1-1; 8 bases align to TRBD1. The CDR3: CASSIRTGMRRTEAFF. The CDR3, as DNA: TGTGCCAGTAGTATTAGGACAGGGATGAGGCGCACTGAAGCTTTCTTT.